These T cell receptor beta chains were read from a single sample in a study of high-grade serous ovarian cancer treatment subgroups. Sequencing was performed with immunoSEQ multiplex PCR; in TCRdb, only in-frame clones are kept and a portion is missing. The top ten clones hold around 3.3% of a sample with about 33,000 clones, 79% of them seen once. The source material was tumor tissue. These TCRs come from a human donor with high-grade serous ovarian cancer. Both conserved end residues are part of each CDR3. A D gene is named only where the DNA matches it firmly. Size is stated for part of the rows, as once, few or many counts, or as a class when the clone is expanded.

D gene: NA
J gene: TRBJ1-1
clone size: once
V gene: TRBV11-2
CDR3 DNA: TGTGCCAGCAGCCCTCCCCCGGGAGCTGAAGCTTTCTTT
CDR3 protein: CASSPPPGAEAFF

D gene: NA
J gene: TRBJ2-7
clone size: NA
V gene: TRBV6-9
CDR3 DNA: TGTGCCAGCAGAGAGAGATTTCTCTACGAGCAGTACTTC
CDR3 protein: CASRERFLYEQYF

D gene: NA
J gene: TRBJ1-5
clone size: NA
V gene: TRBV4-1
CDR3 DNA: TGCGCCAGCAGCCAAGCGGGGGCAAGAGTTCAGCATTTT
CDR3 protein: CASSQAGARVQHF

D gene: NA
J gene: TRBJ2-2
clone size: NA
V gene: TRBV29-1
CDR3 DNA: TGCAGCGTTGACGGTCAGAACACCGGGGAGCTGTTTTTT
CDR3 protein: CSVDGQNTGELFF

D gene: NA
J gene: TRBJ2-5
clone size: once
V gene: TRBV5-1
CDR3 DNA: TGCGCCAGCAGCATCGGCGGGACAAGAGAGACCCAGTACTTC
CDR3 protein: CASSIGGTRETQYF

D gene: NA
J gene: TRBJ1-1
clone size: few
V gene: TRBV27
CDR3 DNA: TGTGCCAGGTCTGCTGGTGGTGCCCCTGAAGCTTTCTTT
CDR3 protein: CARSAGGAPEAFF

D gene: TRBD1
J gene: TRBJ2-3
clone size: NA
V gene: TRBV6-5
CDR3 DNA: TGTGCCAGCCACAGGGGTAGGGCAGATACGCAGTATTTT
CDR3 protein: CASHRGRADTQYF

D gene: TRBD2
J gene: TRBJ2-7
clone size: few
V gene: TRBV5-1
CDR3 DNA: TGCGCCAGCAGCTTGGCTCGGGAGGGCCCCATCTTC
CDR3 protein: CASSLAREGPIF

D gene: TRBD2
J gene: TRBJ2-1
clone size: once
V gene: TRBV9
CDR3 DNA: TGTGCCAGCAGCGGAGCACAGGGGAATGAGCGGGAGGGCCGATACAATGAGCAGTTCTTC
CDR3 protein: CASSGAQGNEREGRYNEQFF

D gene: NA
J gene: TRBJ1-5
clone size: NA
V gene: TRBV28
CDR3 DNA: TGTGCCAGCAGTTTAGTACAGGGAAATCAGCCCCAGCATTTT
CDR3 protein: CASSLVQGNQPQHF

D gene: TRBD1
J gene: TRBJ1-4
clone size: NA
V gene: TRBV28
CDR3 DNA: TGTGCCAGCCTGGAAACAGGGGTTAATGAAAAACTGTTTTTT
CDR3 protein: CASLETGVNEKLFF

D gene: NA
J gene: TRBJ2-1
clone size: once
V gene: TRBV18
CDR3 DNA: TGTGCCAGCTCACCGGGACTCAACAATGAGCAGTTCTTC
CDR3 protein: CASSPGLNNEQFF

D gene: NA
J gene: TRBJ2-3
clone size: NA
V gene: TRBV12-5
CDR3 DNA: TGTGCTAGTGGTTTGGTAACAAGACCCGTAGATACGCAGTATTTT
CDR3 protein: CASGLVTRPVDTQYF

D gene: TRBD2
J gene: TRBJ2-1
clone size: NA
V gene: TRBV29-1
CDR3 DNA: TGCAGCGTTGTGGGGCTAGCGGAATACAATGAGCAGTTCTTC
CDR3 protein: CSVVGLAEYNEQFF

D gene: NA
J gene: TRBJ1-2
clone size: NA
V gene: TRBV5-5
CDR3 DNA: TGTGCCAGCAGCCCGTACACAGGGTCTGTCTATGGCTACACCTTC
CDR3 protein: CASSPYTGSVYGYTF

D gene: NA
J gene: TRBJ2-7
clone size: NA
V gene: TRBV19
CDR3 DNA: TGTGCCAGTAGTATTCGGGGGGCTCGTAGTTCCTCCTACGAGCAGTACTTC
CDR3 protein: CASSIRGARSSSYEQYF

D gene: TRBD1
J gene: TRBJ1-2
clone size: few
V gene: TRBV6-5
CDR3 DNA: TGTGCCAGCAGTTACAGGGACAGTAACTATGGCTACACCTTC
CDR3 protein: CASSYRDSNYGYTF

D gene: TRBD1
J gene: TRBJ1-2
clone size: NA
V gene: TRBV6-5
CDR3 DNA: TGTGCCAGCAGTTCCGAGGGGGCAAAGGGCTACACCTTC
CDR3 protein: CASSSEGAKGYTF

D gene: TRBD1
J gene: TRBJ1-2
clone size: NA
V gene: TRBV7-2
CDR3 DNA: TGTGCCAGCAGCTTACAGGGGGCGGATGGCTACACCTTC
CDR3 protein: CASSLQGADGYTF

D gene: NA
J gene: TRBJ2-7
clone size: NA
V gene: TRBV28
CDR3 DNA: TGTGCCAGCAGTGGTGTCTACGAGCAGTACTTC
CDR3 protein: CASSGVYEQYF

D gene: TRBD1
J gene: TRBJ2-1
clone size: NA
V gene: TRBV9
CDR3 DNA: TGTGCCAGCAGCCCACGTCGCTCGGGGAGGGCATTAGGGGACAGGGTAAATGAGCAGTTCTTC
CDR3 protein: CASSPRRSGRALGDRVNEQFF

D gene: TRBD2
J gene: TRBJ2-5
clone size: NA
V gene: TRBV2
CDR3 DNA: TGTGCCAGCGTCCGGGAGCGGGGAGAGACCCAGTACTTC
CDR3 protein: CASVRERGETQYF

D gene: NA
J gene: TRBJ2-1
clone size: NA
V gene: TRBV6-1
CDR3 DNA: TGTGCCAGCAGTGCGACGGGAGGGGGCGATGAGCAGTTCTTC
CDR3 protein: CASSATGGGDEQFF

D gene: NA
J gene: TRBJ1-2
clone size: few
V gene: TRBV4-2
CDR3 DNA: TGTGCCAGCAGCTACCCCTTGGCACAGGGAGGAGGCTACACCTTC
CDR3 protein: CASSYPLAQGGGYTF

D gene: TRBD1
J gene: TRBJ1-4
clone size: NA
V gene: TRBV10-2
CDR3 DNA: TGCGCCAGCAGTGTTCAAGGGGGCGCGTCTCGAAAACTGTTTTTT
CDR3 protein: CASSVQGGASRKLFF

D gene: NA
J gene: TRBJ2-3
clone size: NA
V gene: TRBV27
CDR3 DNA: TGTGCCAGCAATCGCGGACTACGCACAGATACGCAGTATTTT
CDR3 protein: CASNRGLRTDTQYF

D gene: NA
J gene: TRBJ1-5
clone size: NA
V gene: TRBV12-5
CDR3 DNA: TGTGCTAGTGGTTTGGTACTCGATGGGCAGGCTGTGCGCAATCAGCCCCAGCATTTT
CDR3 protein: CASGLVLDGQAVRNQPQHF

D gene: NA
J gene: TRBJ1-2
clone size: NA
V gene: TRBV28
CDR3 DNA: TGTGCCAGCAGTTTATCGGGGGGGGTAGGTTCCTATGGCTACACCTTC
CDR3 protein: CASSLSGGVGSYGYTF

D gene: TRBD2
J gene: TRBJ2-3
clone size: NA
V gene: TRBV7-8
CDR3 DNA: TGTGCACAACTTAGCGGGAGGGCCCTCGCAGATACGCAGTATTTT
CDR3 protein: CAQLSGRALADTQYF

D gene: NA
J gene: TRBJ2-7
clone size: NA
V gene: TRBV28
CDR3 DNA: TGTGCCAGCACCCAGACCTTCGCCTACGAGCAGTACTTC
CDR3 protein: CASTQTFAYEQYF

D gene: NA
J gene: TRBJ1-1
clone size: NA
V gene: TRBV19
CDR3 DNA: TGTGCCAGTATGGATCGGGGAACTGAAGCTTTCTTT
CDR3 protein: CASMDRGTEAFF

D gene: NA
J gene: TRBJ2-2
clone size: few
V gene: TRBV4-3
CDR3 DNA: TGCGCCAGCAGCCAAGCTCGGGGAGGCACCGGGGAGCTGTTTTTT
CDR3 protein: CASSQARGGTGELFF

D gene: NA
J gene: TRBJ1-1
clone size: NA
V gene: TRBV14
CDR3 DNA: TGTGCCAGCAGCCTGCTAGGGGGACTCTACACTGAAGCTTTCTTT
CDR3 protein: CASSLLGGLYTEAFF

D gene: NA
J gene: TRBJ2-1
clone size: NA
V gene: TRBV6-1
CDR3 DNA: TGTGCCAGCAGTGATCCTCTACGGCGACCCAATGAGCAGTTCTTC
CDR3 protein: CASSDPLRRPNEQFF

D gene: NA
J gene: TRBJ2-1
clone size: NA
V gene: TRBV10-3
CDR3 DNA: TGTGCCATCAGTGATAACCCCTTAGAGAAGGGGGGAAATGAGCAGTTCTTC
CDR3 protein: CAISDNPLEKGGNEQFF

D gene: NA
J gene: TRBJ2-5
clone size: NA
V gene: TRBV30
CDR3 DNA: TGTGCCTGGAGTGTCCCCAAGGGGACGGTCCAGTACTTC
CDR3 protein: CAWSVPKGTVQYF

D gene: NA
J gene: TRBJ1-1
clone size: NA
V gene: TRBV19
CDR3 DNA: TGTGCCAGTAAAGTCGCGGGGATGGGGGCTGAAGCTTTCTTT
CDR3 protein: CASKVAGMGAEAFF

D gene: NA
J gene: TRBJ2-2
clone size: few
V gene: TRBV18
CDR3 DNA: TGTGCCAGCTCACTGGCGACTATCTACAATCGCGGGGAGCTGTTTTTT
CDR3 protein: CASSLATIYNRGELFF